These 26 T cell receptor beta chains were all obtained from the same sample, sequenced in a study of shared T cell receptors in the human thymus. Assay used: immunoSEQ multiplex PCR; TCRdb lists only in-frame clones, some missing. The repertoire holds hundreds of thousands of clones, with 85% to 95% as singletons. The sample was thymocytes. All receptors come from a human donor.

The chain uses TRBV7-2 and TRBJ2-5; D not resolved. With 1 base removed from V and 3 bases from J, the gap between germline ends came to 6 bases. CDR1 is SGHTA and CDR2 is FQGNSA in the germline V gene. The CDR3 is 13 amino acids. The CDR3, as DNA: TGTGCCAGCAGCTTAGTACGGAAAGAGACCCAGTACTTC. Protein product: CASSLVRKETQYF.

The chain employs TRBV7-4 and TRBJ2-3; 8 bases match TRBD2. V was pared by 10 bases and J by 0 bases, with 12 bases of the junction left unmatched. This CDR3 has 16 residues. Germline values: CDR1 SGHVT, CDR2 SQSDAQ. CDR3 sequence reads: CAKPSGGGTSTDTQYF. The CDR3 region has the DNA TGTGCCAAACCCTCGGGGGGGGGAACTAGCACAGATACGCAGTATTTT.

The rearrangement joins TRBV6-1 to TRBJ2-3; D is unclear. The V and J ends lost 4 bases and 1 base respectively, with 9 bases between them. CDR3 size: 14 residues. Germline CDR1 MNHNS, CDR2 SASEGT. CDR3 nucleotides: TGTGCCAGCAGTGTCACCCTCCGCACAGATACGCAGTATTTT. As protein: CASSVTLRTDTQYF.

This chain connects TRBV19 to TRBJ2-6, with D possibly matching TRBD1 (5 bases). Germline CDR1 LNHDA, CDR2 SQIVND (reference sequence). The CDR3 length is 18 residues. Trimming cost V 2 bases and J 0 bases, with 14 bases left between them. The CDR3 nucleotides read TGTGCCAGTAGTATAAGGGTACAGGTACCCTCTGGGGCCAACGTCCTGACTTTC. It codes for CASSIRVQVPSGANVLTF.

The CDR3 DNA reads as TGTGCCAGCAGCCCCCAGGGGGTTTATATCCACGAGCAGTACTTC. Protein product: CASSPQGVYIHEQYF. J is TRBJ2-7 and V is TRBV5-8, with 7 bases matching TRBD1. Germline V gene lookup returns CDR1 SGHTS and CDR2 YDEGEE. The CDR3 has 15 amino acids. V lost 4 bases, J lost 5 bases, and 12 bases stayed unmatched.

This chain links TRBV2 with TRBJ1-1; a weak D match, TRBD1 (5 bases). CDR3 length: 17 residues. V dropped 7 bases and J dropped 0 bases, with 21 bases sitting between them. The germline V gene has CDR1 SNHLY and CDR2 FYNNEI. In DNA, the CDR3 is TGTGCCAGCATCCTAAGTGCAGGGAACCACATGAACACTGAAGCTTTCTTT. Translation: CASILSAGNHMNTEAFF.

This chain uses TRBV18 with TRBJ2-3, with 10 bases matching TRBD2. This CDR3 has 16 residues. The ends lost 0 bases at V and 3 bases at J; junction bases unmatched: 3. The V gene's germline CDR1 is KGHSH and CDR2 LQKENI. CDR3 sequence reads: CASSPPGLAVTDTQYF. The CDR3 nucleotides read TGTGCCAGCTCACCACCCGGACTAGCGGTAACAGATACGCAGTATTTT.

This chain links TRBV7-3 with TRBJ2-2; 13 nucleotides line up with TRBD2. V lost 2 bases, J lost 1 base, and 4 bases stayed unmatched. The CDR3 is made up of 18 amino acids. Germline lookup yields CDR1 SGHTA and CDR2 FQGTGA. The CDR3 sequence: CASSLAGTSGVNTGELFF. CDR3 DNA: TGTGCCAGCAGCTTAGCAGGGACTAGCGGGGTGAACACCGGGGAGCTGTTTTTT.

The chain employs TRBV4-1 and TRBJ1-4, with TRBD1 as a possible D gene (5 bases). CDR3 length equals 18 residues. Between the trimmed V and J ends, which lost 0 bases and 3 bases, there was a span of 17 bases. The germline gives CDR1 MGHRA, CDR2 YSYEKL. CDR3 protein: CASSQDYQGARANEKLFF. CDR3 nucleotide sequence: TGCGCCAGCAGCCAAGATTATCAGGGCGCGAGGGCTAATGAAAAACTGTTTTTT.

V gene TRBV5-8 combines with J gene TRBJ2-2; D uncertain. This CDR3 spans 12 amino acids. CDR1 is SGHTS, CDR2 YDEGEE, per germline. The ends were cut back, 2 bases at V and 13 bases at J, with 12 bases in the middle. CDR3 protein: CASSLGPLGLFF. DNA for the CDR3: TGTGCCAGCAGCTTAGGACCCTTAGGGCTGTTTTTT.

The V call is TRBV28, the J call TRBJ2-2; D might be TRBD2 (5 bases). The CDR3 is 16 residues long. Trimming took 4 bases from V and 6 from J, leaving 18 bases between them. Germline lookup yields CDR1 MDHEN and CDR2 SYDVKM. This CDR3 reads CASSSRRVEGSGELFF. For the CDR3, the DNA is TGTGCCAGCAGTTCCAGAAGGGTAGAGGGATCCGGGGAGCTGTTTTTT.

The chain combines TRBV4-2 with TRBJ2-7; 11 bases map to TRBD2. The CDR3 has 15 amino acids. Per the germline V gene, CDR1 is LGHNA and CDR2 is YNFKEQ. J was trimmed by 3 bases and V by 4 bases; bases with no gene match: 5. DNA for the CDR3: TGTGCCAGCAGCCCAACTAGCGGGAGAATCTACGAGCAGTACTTC. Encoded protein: CASSPTSGRIYEQYF.

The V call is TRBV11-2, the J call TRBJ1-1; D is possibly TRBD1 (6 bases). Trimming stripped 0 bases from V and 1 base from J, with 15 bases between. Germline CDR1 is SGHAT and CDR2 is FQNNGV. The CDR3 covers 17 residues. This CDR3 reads CASSLDRNRVANTEAFF. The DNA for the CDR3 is TGTGCCAGCAGCTTAGACAGGAACAGGGTCGCGAACACTGAAGCTTTCTTT.

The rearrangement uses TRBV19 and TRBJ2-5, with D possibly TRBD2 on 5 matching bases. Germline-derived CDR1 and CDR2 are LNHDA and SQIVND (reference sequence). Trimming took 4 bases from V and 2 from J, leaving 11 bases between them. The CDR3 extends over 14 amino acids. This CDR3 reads CASSSLATQETQYF. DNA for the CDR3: TGTGCCAGTAGTAGTCTAGCTACACAAGAGACCCAGTACTTC.

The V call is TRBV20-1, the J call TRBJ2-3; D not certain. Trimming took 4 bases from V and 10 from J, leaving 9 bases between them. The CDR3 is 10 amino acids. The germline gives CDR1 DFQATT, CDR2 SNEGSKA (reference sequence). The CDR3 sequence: CSANRAAQYF. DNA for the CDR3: TGCAGTGCTAATCGAGCAGCGCAGTATTTT.

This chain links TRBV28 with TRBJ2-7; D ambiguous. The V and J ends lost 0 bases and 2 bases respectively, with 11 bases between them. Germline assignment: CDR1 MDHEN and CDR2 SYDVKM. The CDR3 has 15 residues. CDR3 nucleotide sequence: TGTGCCAGCAGTTTATGGGACGCTTCCACCTACGAGCAGTACTTC. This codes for CASSLWDASTYEQYF.

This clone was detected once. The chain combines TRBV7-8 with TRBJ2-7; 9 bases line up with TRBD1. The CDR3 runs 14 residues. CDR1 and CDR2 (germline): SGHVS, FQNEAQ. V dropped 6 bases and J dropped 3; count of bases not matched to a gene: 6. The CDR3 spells CASSLDRGIYEQYF. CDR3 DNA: TGTGCCAGCAGTCTGGACAGGGGCATCTACGAGCAGTACTTC.

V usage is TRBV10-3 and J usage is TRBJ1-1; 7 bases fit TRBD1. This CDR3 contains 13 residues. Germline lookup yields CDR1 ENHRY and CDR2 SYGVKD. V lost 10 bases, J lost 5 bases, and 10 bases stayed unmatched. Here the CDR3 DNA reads TGTGCCACCTCCTTGCAGGGGGGGACTGAAGCTTTCTTT. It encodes CATSLQGGTEAFF.

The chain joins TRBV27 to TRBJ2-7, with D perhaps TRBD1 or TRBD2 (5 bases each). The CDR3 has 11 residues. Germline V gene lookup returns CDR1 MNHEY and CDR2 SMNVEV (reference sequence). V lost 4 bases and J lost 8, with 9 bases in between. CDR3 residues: CASSWGSQQYF. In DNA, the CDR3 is TGTGCCAGCAGTTGGGGGTCACAGCAGTACTTC.

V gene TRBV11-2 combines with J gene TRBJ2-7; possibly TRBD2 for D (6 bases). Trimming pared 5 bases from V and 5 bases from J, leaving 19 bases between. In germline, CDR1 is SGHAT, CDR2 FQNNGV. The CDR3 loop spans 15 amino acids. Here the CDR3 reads CASSGMEGLFHEQYF. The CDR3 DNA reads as TGTGCCAGCAGCGGAATGGAGGGTCTTTTCCACGAGCAGTACTTC. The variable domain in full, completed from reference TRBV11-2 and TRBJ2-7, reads EAGVAQSPRYKIIEKRQSVAFWCNPISGHATLYWYQQILGQGPKLLIQFQNNGVVDDSQLPKDRFSAERLKGVDSTLKIQPAKLEDSAVYLCASSGMEGLFHEQYFGPGTRLTVT.

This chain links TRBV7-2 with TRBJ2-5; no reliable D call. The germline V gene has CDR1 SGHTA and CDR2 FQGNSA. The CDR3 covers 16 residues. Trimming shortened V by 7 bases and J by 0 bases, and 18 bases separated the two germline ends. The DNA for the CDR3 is TGTGCCAGCACCACTTCCACCGCCGTGTACCAAGAGACCCAGTACTTC. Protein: CASTTSTAVYQETQYF.

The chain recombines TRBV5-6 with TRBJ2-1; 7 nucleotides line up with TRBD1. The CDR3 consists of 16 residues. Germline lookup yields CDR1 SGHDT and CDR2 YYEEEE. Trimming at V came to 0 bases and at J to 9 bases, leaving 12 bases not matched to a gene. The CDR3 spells CASSLADSYRGTEQFF. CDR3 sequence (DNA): TGTGCCAGCAGCTTGGCCGACTCCTACAGGGGCACTGAGCAGTTCTTC.

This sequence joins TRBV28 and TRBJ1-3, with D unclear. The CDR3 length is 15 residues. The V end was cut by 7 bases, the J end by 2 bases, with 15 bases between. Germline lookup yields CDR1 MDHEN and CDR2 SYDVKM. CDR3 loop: CASTLGRRTGNTIYF. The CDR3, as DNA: TGTGCCAGCACCCTAGGGCGGCGTACTGGAAACACCATATATTTT.

The CDR3 reads CASRRDRSSYTF. DNA of the CDR3: TGTGCCAGCAGGAGGGACAGATCGAGCTACACCTTC. The rearrangement uses TRBV6-5 and TRBJ1-2; 7 bases line up with TRBD1. J gave up 9 bases and V 6 bases, and 7 bases lay outside the gene matches. The V gene's germline CDR1 is MNHEY and CDR2 SVGAGI. The CDR3 loop spans 12 amino acids.

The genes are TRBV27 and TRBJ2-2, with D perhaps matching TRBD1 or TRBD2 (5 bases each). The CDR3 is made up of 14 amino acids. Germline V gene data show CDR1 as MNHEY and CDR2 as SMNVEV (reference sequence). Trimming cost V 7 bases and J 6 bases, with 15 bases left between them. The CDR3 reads CASTSGTGPGELFF. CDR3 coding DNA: TGTGCCAGCACCTCGGGGACGGGACCCGGGGAGCTGTTTTTT.

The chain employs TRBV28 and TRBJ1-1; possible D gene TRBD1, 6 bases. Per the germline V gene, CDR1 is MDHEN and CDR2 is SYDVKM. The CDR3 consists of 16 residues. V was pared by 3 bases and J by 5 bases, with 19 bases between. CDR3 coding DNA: TGTGCCAGCAGTTTGAGAGGGGTACAGGGAAGGACTGAAGCTTTCTTT. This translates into CASSLRGVQGRTEAFF.